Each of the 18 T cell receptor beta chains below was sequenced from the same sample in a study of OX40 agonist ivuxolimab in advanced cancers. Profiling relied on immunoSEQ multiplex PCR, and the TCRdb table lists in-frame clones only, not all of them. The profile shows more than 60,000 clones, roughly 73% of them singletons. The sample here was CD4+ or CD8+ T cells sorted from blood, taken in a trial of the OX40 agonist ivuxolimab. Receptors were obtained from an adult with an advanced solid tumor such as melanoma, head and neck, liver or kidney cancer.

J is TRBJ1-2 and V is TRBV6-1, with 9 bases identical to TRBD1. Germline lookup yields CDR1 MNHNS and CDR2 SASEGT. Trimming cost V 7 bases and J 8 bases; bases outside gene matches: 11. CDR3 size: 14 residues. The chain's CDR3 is CASILDRGVAGYTF. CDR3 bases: TGTGCCAGCATTCTGGACAGGGGCGTAGCGGGCTACACCTTC.

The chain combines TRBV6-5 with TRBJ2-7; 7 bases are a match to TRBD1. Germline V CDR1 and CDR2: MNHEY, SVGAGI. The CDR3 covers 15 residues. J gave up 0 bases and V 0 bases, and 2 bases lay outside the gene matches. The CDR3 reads CASSYSRGPSYEQYF. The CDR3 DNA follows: TGTGCCAGCAGTTACTCGAGGGGGCCCTCCTACGAGCAGTACTTC.

In DNA form, the CDR3 reads TGTGCCAGCAGCATCCGGGACGCCGGCTCCTACGAGCAGTACTTC. It yields the protein CASSIRDAGSYEQYF. The genes are TRBV11-3 and TRBJ2-7, with D perhaps being TRBD1 or TRBD2 (5 bases each). Germline CDR1 SGHNT, CDR2 YENEEA. V lost 5 bases and J 0 bases, leaving 14 bases between the germline ends. This CDR3 comprises 15 residues.

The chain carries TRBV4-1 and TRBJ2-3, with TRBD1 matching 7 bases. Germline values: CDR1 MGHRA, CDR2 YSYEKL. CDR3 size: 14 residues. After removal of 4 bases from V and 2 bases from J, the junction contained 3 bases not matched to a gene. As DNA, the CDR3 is TGCGCCAGCAGCCCGGACAGGTTCACAGATACGCAGTATTTT. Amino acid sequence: CASSPDRFTDTQYF.

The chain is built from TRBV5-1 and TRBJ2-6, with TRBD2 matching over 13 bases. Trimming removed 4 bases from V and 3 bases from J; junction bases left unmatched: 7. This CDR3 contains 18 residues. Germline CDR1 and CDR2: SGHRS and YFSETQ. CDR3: CASSLTSGGAVGANVLTF. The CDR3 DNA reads TGCGCCAGCAGCCTAACTAGCGGGGGGGCTGTTGGGGCCAACGTCCTGACTTTC.

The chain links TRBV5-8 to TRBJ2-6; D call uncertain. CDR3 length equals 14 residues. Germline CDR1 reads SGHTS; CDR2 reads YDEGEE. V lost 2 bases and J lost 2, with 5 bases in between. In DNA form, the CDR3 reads TGTGCCAGCAGCTTCCCGACTGGGGCCAACGTCCTGACTTTC. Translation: CASSFPTGANVLTF.

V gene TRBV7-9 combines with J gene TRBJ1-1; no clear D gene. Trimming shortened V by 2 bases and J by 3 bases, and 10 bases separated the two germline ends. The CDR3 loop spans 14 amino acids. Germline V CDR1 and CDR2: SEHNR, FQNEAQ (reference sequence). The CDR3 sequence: CASSLMGRDTEAFF. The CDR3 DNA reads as TGTGCCAGCAGCTTAATGGGCAGAGACACTGAAGCTTTCTTT.

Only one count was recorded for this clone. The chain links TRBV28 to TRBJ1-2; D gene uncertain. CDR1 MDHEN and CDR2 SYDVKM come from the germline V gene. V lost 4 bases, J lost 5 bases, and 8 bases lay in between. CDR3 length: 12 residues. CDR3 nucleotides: TGTGCCAGCAGTTCGGTTTGGTATGGCTACACCTTC. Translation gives CASSSVWYGYTF.

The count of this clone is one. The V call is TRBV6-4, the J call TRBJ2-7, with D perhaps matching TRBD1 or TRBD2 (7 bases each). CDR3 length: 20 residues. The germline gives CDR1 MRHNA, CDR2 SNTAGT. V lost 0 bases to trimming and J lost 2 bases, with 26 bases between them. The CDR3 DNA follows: TGTGCCAGCAGTGACTCCCGCGGGGGAGGGGGCATCCACTCAACCTACGAGCAGTACTTC. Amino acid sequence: CASSDSRGGGGIHSTYEQYF.

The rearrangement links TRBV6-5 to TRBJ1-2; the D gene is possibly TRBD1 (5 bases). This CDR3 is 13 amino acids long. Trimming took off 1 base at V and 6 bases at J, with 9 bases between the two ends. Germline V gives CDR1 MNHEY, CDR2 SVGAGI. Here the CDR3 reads CASSYFRGDGYTF. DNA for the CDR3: TGTGCCAGCAGTTACTTCCGGGGGGATGGCTACACCTTC.

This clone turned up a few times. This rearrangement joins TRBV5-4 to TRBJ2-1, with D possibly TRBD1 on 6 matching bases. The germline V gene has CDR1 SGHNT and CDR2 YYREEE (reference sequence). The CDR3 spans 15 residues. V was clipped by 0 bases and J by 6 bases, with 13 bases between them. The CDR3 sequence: CASSLAAGAGNEQFF. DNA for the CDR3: TGTGCCAGCAGCTTGGCGGCAGGGGCTGGCAATGAGCAGTTCTTC.

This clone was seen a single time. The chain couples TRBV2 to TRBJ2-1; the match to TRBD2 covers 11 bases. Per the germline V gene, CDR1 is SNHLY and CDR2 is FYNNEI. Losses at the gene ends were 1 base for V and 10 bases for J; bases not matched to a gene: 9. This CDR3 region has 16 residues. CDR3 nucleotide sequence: TGTGCCAGCAGTGAAGTTGGTAGCGGGAGGGCCAGCGAGCAGTTCTTC. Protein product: CASSEVGSGRASEQFF.

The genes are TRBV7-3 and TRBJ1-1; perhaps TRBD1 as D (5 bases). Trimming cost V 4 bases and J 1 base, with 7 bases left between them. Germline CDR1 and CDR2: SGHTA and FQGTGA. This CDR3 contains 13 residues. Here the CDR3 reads CASSSGQNTEAFF. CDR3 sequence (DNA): TGTGCCAGCAGCTCAGGACAGAACACTGAAGCTTTCTTT. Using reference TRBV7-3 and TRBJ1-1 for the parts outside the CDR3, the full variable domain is GAGVSQTPSNKVTEKGKYVELRCDPISGHTALYWYRQSLGQGPEFLIYFQGTGAADDSGLPNDRFFAVRPEGSVSTLKIQRTERGDSAVYLCASSSGQNTEAFFGQGTRLTVV.

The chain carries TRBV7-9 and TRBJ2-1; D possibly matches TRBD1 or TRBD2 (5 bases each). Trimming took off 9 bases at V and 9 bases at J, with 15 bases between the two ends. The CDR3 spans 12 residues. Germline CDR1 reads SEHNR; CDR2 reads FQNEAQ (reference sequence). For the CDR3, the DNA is TGTGCCAGTCATTTGGGGGACCGTGAGCAGTTCTTC. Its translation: CASHLGDREQFF.

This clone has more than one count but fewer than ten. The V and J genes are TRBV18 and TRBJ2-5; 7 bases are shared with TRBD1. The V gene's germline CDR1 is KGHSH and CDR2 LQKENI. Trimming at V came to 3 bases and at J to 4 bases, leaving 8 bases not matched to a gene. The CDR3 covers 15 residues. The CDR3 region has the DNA TGTGCCAGCTCACCGAACTTTAGACAGGGAGAGACCCAGTACTTC. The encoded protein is CASSPNFRQGETQYF.

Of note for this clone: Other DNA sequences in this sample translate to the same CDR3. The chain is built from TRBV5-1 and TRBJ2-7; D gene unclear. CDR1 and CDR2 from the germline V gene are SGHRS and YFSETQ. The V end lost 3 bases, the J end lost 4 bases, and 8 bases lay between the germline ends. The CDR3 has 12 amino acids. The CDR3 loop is CASSSQTYEQYF. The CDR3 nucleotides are TGCGCCAGCAGCTCTCAAACTTACGAGCAGTACTTC.

CDR3 DNA: TGTGCCAGTAGTATAGAATCGGGCAGGATAGGGGTTAGCAATCAGCCCCAGCATTTT. Translating gives CASSIESGRIGVSNQPQHF. V is TRBV19 and J is TRBJ1-5; D possibly corresponds to TRBD1 (5 bases). The V end lost 0 bases, the J end lost 0 bases, and 18 bases lay between the germline ends. This CDR3 is 19 amino acids long. Germline values: CDR1 LNHDA, CDR2 SQIVND (reference sequence).

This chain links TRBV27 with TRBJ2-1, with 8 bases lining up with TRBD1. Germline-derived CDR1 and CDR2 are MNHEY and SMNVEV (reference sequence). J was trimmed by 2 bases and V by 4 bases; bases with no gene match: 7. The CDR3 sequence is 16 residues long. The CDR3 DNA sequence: TGTGCCAGCAGTTCCTTTGGGACAGGACCCTACAATGAGCAGTTCTTC. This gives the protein CASSSFGTGPYNEQFF.